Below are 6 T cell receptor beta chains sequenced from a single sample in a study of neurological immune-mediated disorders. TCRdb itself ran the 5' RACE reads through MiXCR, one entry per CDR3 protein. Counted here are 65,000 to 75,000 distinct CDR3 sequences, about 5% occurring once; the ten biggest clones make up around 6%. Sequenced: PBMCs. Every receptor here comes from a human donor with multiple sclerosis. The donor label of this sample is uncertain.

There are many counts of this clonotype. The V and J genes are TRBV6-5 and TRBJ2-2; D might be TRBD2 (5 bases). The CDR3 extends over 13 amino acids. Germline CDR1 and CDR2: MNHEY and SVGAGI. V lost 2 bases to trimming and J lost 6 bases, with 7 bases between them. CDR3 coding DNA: TGTGCCAGCAGTTACCGGGATCCCGGGGAGCTGTTTTTT. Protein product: CASSYRDPGELFF.

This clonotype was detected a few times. CDR3 region: CASSPHMETQYF. The DNA of the CDR3 is TGTGCCAGCAGCCCCCACATGGAGACCCAGTACTTC. The V call is TRBV6-6, the J call TRBJ2-5; D ambiguous. The CDR3 extends over 12 amino acids. Looked up from germline, CDR1 is MNHNY and CDR2 is SVGAGI (reference sequence). Trimming removed 6 bases from V and 5 bases from J, with 10 bases in between.

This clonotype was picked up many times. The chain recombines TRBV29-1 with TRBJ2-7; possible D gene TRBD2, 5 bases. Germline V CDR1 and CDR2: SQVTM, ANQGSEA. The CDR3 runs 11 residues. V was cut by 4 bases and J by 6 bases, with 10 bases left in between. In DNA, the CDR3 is TGCAGCGTTGTAGAGGGATTCGAGCAGTACTTC. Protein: CSVVEGFEQYF.

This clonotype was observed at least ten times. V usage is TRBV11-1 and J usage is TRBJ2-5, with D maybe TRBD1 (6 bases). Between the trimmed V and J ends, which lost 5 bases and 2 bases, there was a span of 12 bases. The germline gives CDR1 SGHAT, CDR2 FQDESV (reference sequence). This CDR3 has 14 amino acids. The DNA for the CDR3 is TGTGCCAGCAGCATGATCGGACAGCAAGAGACCCAGTACTTC. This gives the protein CASSMIGQQETQYF.

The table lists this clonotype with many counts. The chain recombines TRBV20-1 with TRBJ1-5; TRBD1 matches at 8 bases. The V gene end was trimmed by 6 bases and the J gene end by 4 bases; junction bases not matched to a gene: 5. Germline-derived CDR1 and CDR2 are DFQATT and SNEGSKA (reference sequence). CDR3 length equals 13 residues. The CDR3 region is CSANRDRNQPQHF. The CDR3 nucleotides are TGCAGTGCCAATCGGGACAGGAATCAGCCCCAGCATTTT.

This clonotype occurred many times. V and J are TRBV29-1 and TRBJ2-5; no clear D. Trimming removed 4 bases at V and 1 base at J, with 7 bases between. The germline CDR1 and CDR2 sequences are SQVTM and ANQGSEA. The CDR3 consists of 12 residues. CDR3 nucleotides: TGCAGCGTTGTAAAGGGCCAAGAGACCCAGTACTTC. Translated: CSVVKGQETQYF. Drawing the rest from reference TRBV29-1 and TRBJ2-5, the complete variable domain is SAVISQKPSRDICQRGTSLTIQCQVDSQVTMMFWYRQQPGQSLTLIATANQGSEATYESGFVIDKFPISRPNLTFSTLTVSNMSPEDSSIYLCSVVKGQETQYFGPGTRLLVL.